This entry describes one T cell receptor (beta chain). Antigen unknown. The CDR3 loop spans 15 amino acids. V dropped 0 bases and J dropped 6 bases, with 15 bases sitting between them. Per germline, CDR1 SGHRS and CDR2 YFSETQ. The data belong to a study of T cell responses to AZD1222 COVID-19 vaccine. Profiling relied on immunoSEQ multiplex PCR, and the TCRdb table lists in-frame clones only, not all of them. Of about 200,000 clones listed, 92% are singletons. Study findings and constraints: Dominant at 160-218 and 743-854, vaccine-associated CD4 TCRs also spanned spike. Baseline seropositivity characterized only 5 to 7 AZD1222 recipients. Sampling captured repertoires only after the peak T cell response. Possibly, clonal diversity was underestimated; donors were largely white British and included more females.

This sample comprised peripheral blood, obtained on day 0 of AZD1222 vaccination. This chain joins TRBV5-1 and TRBJ1-2; D unresolved. This sequence was found in an adult in good health. Written as DNA, the CDR3 is TGCGCCAGCAGCTTGGCCAGAAATGAGTTGGATGGCTACACCTTC. It specifies CASSLARNELDGYTF. The whole variable domain, filled in from reference TRBV5-1 and TRBJ1-2, reads KAGVTQTPRYLIKTRGQQVTLSCSPISGHRSVSWYQQTPGQGLQFLFEYFSETQRNKGNFPGRFSGRQFSNSRSEMNVSTLELGDSALYLCASSLARNELDGYTFGSGTRLTVV.